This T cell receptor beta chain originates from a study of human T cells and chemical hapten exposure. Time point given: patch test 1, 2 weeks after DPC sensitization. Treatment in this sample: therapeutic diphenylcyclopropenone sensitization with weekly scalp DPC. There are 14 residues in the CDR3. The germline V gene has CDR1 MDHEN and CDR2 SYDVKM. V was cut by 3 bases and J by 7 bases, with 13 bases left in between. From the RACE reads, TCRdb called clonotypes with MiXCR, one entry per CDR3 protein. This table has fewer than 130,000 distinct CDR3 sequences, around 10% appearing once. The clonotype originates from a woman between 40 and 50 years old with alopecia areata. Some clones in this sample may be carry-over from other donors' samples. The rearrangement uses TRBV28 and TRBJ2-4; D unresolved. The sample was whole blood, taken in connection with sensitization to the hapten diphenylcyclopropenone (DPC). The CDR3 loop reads CASSFGPLGNIQYF. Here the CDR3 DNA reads TGTGCCAGCAGTTTCGGTCCCTTGGGGAACATTCAGTACTTC.